The source of this TCR beta chain is a study of T-cell reconstitution after alpha-beta-depleted transplantation in children (TCRdb year 2016). Broadly, across the study: Using TCR repertoire profiling, the study quantitatively followed how T-cell immune reconstitution unfolded in children after TCRalphabeta/CD19-depleted allogeneic hematopoietic cell transplantation.

CDR1 SQVTM and CDR2 ANQGSEA were looked up in the germline V gene. V lost 3 bases and J lost 4 bases; the stretch between them is 15 bases long. Taken from cysteine to phenylalanine, the CDR3 has 14 residues. This entry keeps only the CDR3 DNA: 42 bases, framed from base 1. This clonotype was seen ten or more times. What antigen it recognizes has not been identified. No clone much larger than this one lies a single base away; base qualities are absent. Library generation was performed with PCR. Instrument used: Illumina HiSeq 2500. Molecular barcoding was employed in the preparation of TCR libraries, with unique molecular identifiers being used to normalize TCRbeta repertoire quantification. TCRdb handled the public reads itself, with Q25 trimming in fastp and clone calling in MiXCR, and kept productive beta chains. Each CDR3 protein gets just one entry, which takes the most common genes and DNA from the rows behind it. For this sample the table gives about 610,000 distinct CDR3 sequences, of which over 9.5% were detected only once. Together, the top ten hold less than 5% of the sample.

The chain is assembled from TRBV29-1 and TRBJ1-2; the D segment could be TRBD1, given 6 matching bases. The specimen comprised PBMCs from the stem cell graft donor, sampled from the stem cell graft. This receptor was identified in a human donor who donated a stem cell graft to a child with acute myeloid leukemia. Here the CDR3 is given as CSVDWGGSPYGYTF. In nucleotide form, the sequence is TGCAGCGTTGATTGGGGGGGCAGCCCCTATGGCTACACCTTC.